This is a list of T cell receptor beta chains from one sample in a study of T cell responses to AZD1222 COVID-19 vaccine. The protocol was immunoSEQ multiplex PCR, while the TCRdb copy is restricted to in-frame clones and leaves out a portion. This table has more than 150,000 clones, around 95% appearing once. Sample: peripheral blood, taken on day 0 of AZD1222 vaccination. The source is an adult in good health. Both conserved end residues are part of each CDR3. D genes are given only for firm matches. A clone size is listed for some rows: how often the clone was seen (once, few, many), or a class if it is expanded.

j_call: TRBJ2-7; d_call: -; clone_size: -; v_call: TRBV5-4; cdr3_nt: TGTGCCAGCAGCTTGGAATCAGGATACGAGCAGTACTTC; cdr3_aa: CASSLESGYEQYF
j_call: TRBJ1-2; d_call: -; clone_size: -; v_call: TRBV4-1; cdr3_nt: TGCGCCAGCAGCCAAGACCCTCTCCTCTATGGCTACACCTTC; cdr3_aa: CASSQDPLLYGYTF
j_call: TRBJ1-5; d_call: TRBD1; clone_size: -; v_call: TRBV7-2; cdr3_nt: TGTGCCAGCAGCTCGGGACAGAGTATTCAGCCCCAGCATTTT; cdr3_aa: CASSSGQSIQPQHF
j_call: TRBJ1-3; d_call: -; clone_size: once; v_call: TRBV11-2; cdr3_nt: TGTGCCAGCAGCTTCTTCAACCCGCCTGGAAACACCATATATTTT; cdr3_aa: CASSFFNPPGNTIYF
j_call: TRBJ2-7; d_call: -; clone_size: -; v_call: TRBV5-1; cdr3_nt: TGCGCCAGCAGCCCGGGACCTACCTACGAGCAGTACTTC; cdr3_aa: CASSPGPTYEQYF
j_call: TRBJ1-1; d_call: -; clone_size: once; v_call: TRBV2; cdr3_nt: TGTGCCAGCCGCCCCGGGGGACTGCGGAACACTGAAGCTTTCTTT; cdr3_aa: CASRPGGLRNTEAFF
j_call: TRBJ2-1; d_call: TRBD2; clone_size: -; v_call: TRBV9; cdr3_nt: TGTGCCAGCAGCCCCGGGACTAGCGAATACAATGAGCAGTTCTTC; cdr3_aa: CASSPGTSEYNEQFF
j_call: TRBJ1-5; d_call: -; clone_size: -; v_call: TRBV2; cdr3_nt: TGTGCCAGCAGCGTAGAGGGTAGCAATCAGCCCCAGCATTTT; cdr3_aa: CASSVEGSNQPQHF
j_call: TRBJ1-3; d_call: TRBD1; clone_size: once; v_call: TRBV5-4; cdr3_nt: TGTGCCAGCAGGTACAGGGGAGGAAACACCATATATTTT; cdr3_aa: CASRYRGGNTIYF
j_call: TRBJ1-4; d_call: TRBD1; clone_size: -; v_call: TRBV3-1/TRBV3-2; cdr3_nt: TGTGCCAGCAGCCCTACCTTAGGGACAGATATTGCCCTAAATGAAAAACTGTTTTTT; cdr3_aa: CASSPTLGTDIALNEKLFF
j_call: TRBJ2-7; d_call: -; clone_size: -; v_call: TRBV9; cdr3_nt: TGTGCCAGCAGCGTAGGGGGGACCTCCTCCTACGAGCAGTACTTC; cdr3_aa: CASSVGGTSSYEQYF
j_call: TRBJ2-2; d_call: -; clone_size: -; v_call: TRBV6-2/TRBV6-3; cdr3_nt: TGTGCCAGCAGTTACTCGGCAGATGGGGGCGGGGAGCTGTTTTTT; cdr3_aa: CASSYSADGGGELFF
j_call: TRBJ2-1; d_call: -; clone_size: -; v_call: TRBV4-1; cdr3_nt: TGCGCCAGCAGCCAGAGAGGGGGCGGGAGAAGCGTTGAGCAGTTCTTC; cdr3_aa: CASSQRGGGRSVEQFF
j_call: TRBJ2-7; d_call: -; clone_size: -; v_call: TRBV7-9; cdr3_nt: TGTGCCAGCAGCTCCCGCTGGGACATCCGGGGCGAGCAGTACTTC; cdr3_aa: CASSSRWDIRGEQYF
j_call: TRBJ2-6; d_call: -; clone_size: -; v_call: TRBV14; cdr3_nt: TGTGCCAGCAGCCAACTCTTGGGCTCTGGGGCCAACGTCCTGACTTTC; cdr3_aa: CASSQLLGSGANVLTF
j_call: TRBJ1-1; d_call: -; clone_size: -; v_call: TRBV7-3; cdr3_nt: TGTGCCAGCAGCTTTGACAGGCGGAATGAAGCTTTCTTT; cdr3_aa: CASSFDRRNEAFF
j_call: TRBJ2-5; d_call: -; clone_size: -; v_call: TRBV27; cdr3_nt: TGTGCCAGCAGTCACCTCGGTCACGAAGAGACCCAGTACTTC; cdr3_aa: CASSHLGHEETQYF
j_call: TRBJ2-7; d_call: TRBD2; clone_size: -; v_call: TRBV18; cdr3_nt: TGTGCCAGCTCACCACCGAGCGGGAGGGCCCCAGGGGTTGAGCAGTACTTC; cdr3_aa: CASSPPSGRAPGVEQYF
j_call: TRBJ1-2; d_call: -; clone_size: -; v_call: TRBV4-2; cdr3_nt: TGTGCCAGCAGCCAACAACCCGAAATGGGATCGGACTATGGCTACACCTTC; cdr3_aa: CASSQQPEMGSDYGYTF
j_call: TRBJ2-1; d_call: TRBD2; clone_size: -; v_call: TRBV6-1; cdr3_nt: TGTGCCAGCAGTGAAGACGCGGGAGTCTACAATGAGCAGTTCTTC; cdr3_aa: CASSEDAGVYNEQFF
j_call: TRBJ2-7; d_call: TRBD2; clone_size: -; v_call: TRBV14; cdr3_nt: TGTGCCAGCAGGAAGACTAGCGGGAACTACGAGCAGTACTTC; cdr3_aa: CASRKTSGNYEQYF
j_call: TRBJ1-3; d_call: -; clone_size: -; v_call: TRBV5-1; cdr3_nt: TGCGCCAGCAGCCCGGACAACTCTGGAAACACCATATATTTT; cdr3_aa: CASSPDNSGNTIYF
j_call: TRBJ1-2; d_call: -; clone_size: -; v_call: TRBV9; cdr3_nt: TGTGCCAGCAGCGTAGTAGAACGGGGCTACACCTTC; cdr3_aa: CASSVVERGYTF
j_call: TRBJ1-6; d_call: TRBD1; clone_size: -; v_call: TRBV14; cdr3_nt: TGTGCCAGCAGCCAGGACAGGGGTAATTCACCCCTCCACTTT; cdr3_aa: CASSQDRGNSPLHF
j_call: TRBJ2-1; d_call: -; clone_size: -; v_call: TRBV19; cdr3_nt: TGTGCCAGTAGTATGGAAGGAGTTGCTTACAATGAGCAGTTCTTC; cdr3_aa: CASSMEGVAYNEQFF
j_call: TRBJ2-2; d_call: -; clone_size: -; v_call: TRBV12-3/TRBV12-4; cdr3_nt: TGTGCCAGCATCGGGCCTAGAACCGGGGAGCTGTTTTTT; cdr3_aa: CASIGPRTGELFF
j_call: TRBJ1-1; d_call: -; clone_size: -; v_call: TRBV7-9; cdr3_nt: TGTGCCAGCAGCTTATCCCTAGTCCATGGGGGTTTCTTT; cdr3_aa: CASSLSLVHGGFF
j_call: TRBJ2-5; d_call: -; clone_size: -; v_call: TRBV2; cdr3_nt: TGTGCCAGCGGGTCCAGGCAGGGACAAGAGACCCAGTACTTC; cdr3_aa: CASGSRQGQETQYF
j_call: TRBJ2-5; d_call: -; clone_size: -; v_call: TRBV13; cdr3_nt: TGTGCCAGCAGCTTCTCGGGGGCTCGAGAGACCCAGTACTTC; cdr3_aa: CASSFSGARETQYF
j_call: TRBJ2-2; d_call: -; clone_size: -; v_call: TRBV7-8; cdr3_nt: TGTGCCAGCAGCATCAGGCCCAGGGACACCGGGGAGCTGTTTTTT; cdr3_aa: CASSIRPRDTGELFF
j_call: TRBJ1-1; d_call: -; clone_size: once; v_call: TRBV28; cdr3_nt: TGTGCCAGCAGACTGTCTGGCACTGAAGCTTTCTTT; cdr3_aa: CASRLSGTEAFF
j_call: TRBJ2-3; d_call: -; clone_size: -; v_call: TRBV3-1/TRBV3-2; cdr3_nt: TGTGCCAGCAGCCGGACTTCTCAGACGGATACGCAGTATTTT; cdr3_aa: CASSRTSQTDTQYF
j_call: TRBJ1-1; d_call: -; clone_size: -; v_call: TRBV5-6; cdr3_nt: TGTGCCAGCAGCTTGGCCATCGGTGGAGCTTTCTTT; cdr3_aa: CASSLAIGGAFF
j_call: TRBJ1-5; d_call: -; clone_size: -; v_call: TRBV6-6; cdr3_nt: TGTGCCAGCACACAGAACAATCAGCCCCAGCATTTT; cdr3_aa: CASTQNNQPQHF
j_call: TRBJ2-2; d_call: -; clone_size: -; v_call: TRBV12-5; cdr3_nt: TGTGCTAGTGGTCCATGGACAACCCCCAACAACACCGGGGAGCTGTTTTTT; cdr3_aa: CASGPWTTPNNTGELFF
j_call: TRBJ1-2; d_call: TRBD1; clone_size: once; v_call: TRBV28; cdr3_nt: TGTGCCAGCAGTTCTCCAGGGGGCGACTATGGCTACACCTTC; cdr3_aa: CASSSPGGDYGYTF
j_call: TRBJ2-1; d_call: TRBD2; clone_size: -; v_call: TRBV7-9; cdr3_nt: TGTGCCAGCAGCGCCAGCGGGAGCCTCTTGGATGAGCAGTTCTTC; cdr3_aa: CASSASGSLLDEQFF
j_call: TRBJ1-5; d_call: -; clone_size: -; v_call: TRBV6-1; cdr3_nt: TGTGCCAGCAGTGAAGCCAGGGACGGGCAGCCCCAGCATTTT; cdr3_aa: CASSEARDGQPQHF
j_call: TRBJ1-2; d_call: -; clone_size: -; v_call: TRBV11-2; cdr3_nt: TGTGCCAGCAGCTTAGGGGGACGCGATGGCTACACCTTC; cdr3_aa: CASSLGGRDGYTF
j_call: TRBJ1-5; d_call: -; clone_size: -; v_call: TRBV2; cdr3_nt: TGTGCCAGCAGGGCAACTAAATTACCCCAGCATTTT; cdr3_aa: CASRATKLPQHF
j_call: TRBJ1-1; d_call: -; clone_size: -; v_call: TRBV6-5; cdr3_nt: TGTGCCAGCAGTCCCTGGGGGCGCGAGACTTTCTTT; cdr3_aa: CASSPWGRETFF
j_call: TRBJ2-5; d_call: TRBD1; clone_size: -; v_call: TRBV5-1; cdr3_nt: TGCGCCAGCAGCTCCGTGACAGGGGGGCAAGAGACCCAGTACTTC; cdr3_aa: CASSSVTGGQETQYF
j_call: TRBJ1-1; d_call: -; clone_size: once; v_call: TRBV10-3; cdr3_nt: TGTGCCGCACAGGGAGTCCCGAACACTGAAGCTTTCTTT; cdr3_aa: CAAQGVPNTEAFF